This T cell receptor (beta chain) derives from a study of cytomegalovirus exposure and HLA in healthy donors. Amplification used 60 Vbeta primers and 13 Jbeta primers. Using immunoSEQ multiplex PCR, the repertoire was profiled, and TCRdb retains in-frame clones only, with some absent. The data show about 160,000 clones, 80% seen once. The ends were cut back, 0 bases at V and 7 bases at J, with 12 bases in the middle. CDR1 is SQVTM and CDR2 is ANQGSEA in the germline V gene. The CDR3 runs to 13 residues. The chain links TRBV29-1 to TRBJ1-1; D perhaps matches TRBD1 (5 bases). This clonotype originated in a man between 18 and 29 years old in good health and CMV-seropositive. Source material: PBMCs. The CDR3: CSVEDRGASEAFF. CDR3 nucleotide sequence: TGCAGCGTTGAAGATCGTGGGGCAAGTGAAGCTTTCTTT.